The 9 T cell receptor beta chains reported below all come from one sample, sequenced in a study of OX40 agonist ivuxolimab in advanced cancers. The table came from immunoSEQ multiplex PCR; TCRdb's copy has only in-frame clones and leaves some out. This sample carries 75,000 to 90,000 clones, approximately 88% of them seen once, and the ten largest clones take approximately 7.4%. The sequencing here drew on CD4+ or CD8+ T cells sorted from blood, taken in a trial of the OX40 agonist ivuxolimab. These receptors were taken from an adult with an advanced solid tumor such as melanoma, head and neck, liver or kidney cancer.

CDR3 DNA: TGTGCCTGGAGTTTTAGGGGGGGGTCAGGGCAGTTCTTC. Translation gives CAWSFRGGSGQFF. The chain combines TRBV30 with TRBJ2-1, with D maybe TRBD2 (7 bases). There are 13 residues in the CDR3. CDR1 is GTSNPN and CDR2 is SVGIG in the germline V gene (reference sequence). Trimming shortened V by 2 bases and J by 12 bases, and 17 bases separated the two germline ends. Supplemented by reference TRBV30 and TRBJ2-1, the full variable domain reads SQTIHQWPATLVQPVGSPLSLECTVEGTSNPNLYWYRQAAGRGLQLLFYSVGIGQISSEVPQNLSASRPQDRQFILSSKKLLLSDSGFYLCAWSFRGGSGQFFGPGTRLTVL.

This chain links TRBV4-2 with TRBJ1-2, with 7 positions matching TRBD1. Germline V gene lookup returns CDR1 LGHNA and CDR2 YNFKEQ. This CDR3 region has 17 residues. V was clipped by 0 bases and J by 3 bases; unmatched bases: 10. CDR3 sequence reads: CASSQDLGQASDYGYTF. CDR3 bases: TGTGCCAGCAGCCAAGACCTTGGACAGGCGAGTGACTATGGCTACACCTTC.

The genes are TRBV7-2 and TRBJ2-2; D gene unclear. Trimming pared 1 base from V and 5 bases from J, leaving 11 bases between. The CDR3 consists of 15 residues. The germline gives CDR1 SGHTA, CDR2 FQGNSA. This chain's CDR3 is CASSLEVRWTGELFF. The DNA for the CDR3 is TGTGCCAGCAGCTTAGAAGTTAGGTGGACCGGGGAGCTGTTTTTT.

The chain joins TRBV13 to TRBJ2-1; 9 bases line up with TRBD2. The V and J ends lost 1 base and 8 bases, in that order; junction bases with no gene match: 6. The CDR3 sequence is 15 residues long. Germline CDR1 PRHDT, CDR2 FYEKMQ (reference sequence). The CDR3 region has the DNA TGTGCCAGCAGCTTAGTGCGGGAGGGCTGCGATGAGCAGTTCTTC. This gives the protein CASSLVREGCDEQFF.

The chain joins TRBV25-1 to TRBJ2-1; D ambiguous. The CDR3 is 11 residues long. Deletions cut 6 bases from V and 9 bases from J, with 9 bases between. Per the germline V gene, CDR1 is MGHDK and CDR2 is SYGVNS. The CDR3: CASRVLSEQFF. DNA for the CDR3: TGTGCCAGCAGAGTCCTCAGTGAGCAGTTCTTC.

The rearrangement links TRBV13 to TRBJ1-1; TRBD1 matches 8 bases. The length of the CDR3 is 18 residues. Germline CDR1 PRHDT, CDR2 FYEKMQ (reference sequence). Germline trimming cut 0 bases from V and 0 bases from J; bases unmatched to any gene: 9. The CDR3 region is CASSLGLGQGFMNTEAFF. For the CDR3, the DNA is TGTGCCAGCAGCTTAGGCCTAGGACAGGGCTTTATGAACACTGAAGCTTTCTTT. Full variable domain (remainder filled in from reference TRBV13 and TRBJ1-1): AAGVIQSPRHLIKEKRETATLKCYPIPRHDTVYWYQQGPGQDPQFLISFYEKMQSDKGSIPDRFSAQQFSDYHSELNMSSLELGDSALYFCASSLGLGQGFMNTEAFFGQGTRLTVV.

The sample holds a few counts of this clone. V and J are TRBV6-4 and TRBJ2-3, with 8 bases aligning to TRBD2. The germline CDR1 and CDR2 sequences are MRHNA and SNTAGT. The CDR3 contains 15 residues. The trim removed 3 bases at V and 0 bases at J, leaving 2 bases unmatched. The CDR3 DNA reads TGTGCCAGCAGTGAGGCTAGCGGGAGCACAGATACGCAGTATTTT. It specifies CASSEASGSTDTQYF.

The rearrangement joins TRBV7-2 to TRBJ2-1; D might be TRBD1 (6 bases). V gave up 3 bases and J gave up 6 bases, with 18 bases separating them. CDR1 SGHTA and CDR2 FQGNSA come from the germline V gene. The CDR3 consists of 16 residues. CDR3 sequence (DNA): TGTGCCAGCAGCTTCGCTGGGGCAGGGGCCGCCAATGAGCAGTTCTTC. Protein: CASSFAGAGAANEQFF.

The CDR3 DNA reads as TGTGCCAGCAGTTACTCGAGACACTTGAACACTGAAGCTTTCTTT. The encoded protein is CASSYSRHLNTEAFF. V usage is TRBV6-5 and J usage is TRBJ1-1; D not certain. The CDR3 is 15 residues long. CDR1 is MNHEY and CDR2 is SVGAGI in the germline V gene. The ends were cut back, 0 bases at V and 0 bases at J, with 8 bases in the middle.